This T cell receptor (beta chain) is drawn from a study of cytomegalovirus exposure and HLA in healthy donors. As regards this clone: What it recognizes is unknown.

The primer mix had 60 Vbeta and 13 Jbeta primers. Sequencing used immunoSEQ multiplex PCR; TCRdb keeps in-frame clones, though not all of them. This table has some 140,000 clones, roughly 80% appearing once. V lost 0 bases to trimming and J lost 10 bases, with 9 bases between them. The CDR3 runs 12 residues. The germline gives CDR1 SGHAT, CDR2 FQNNGV. Findings of the study overall: A highly shared variant cluster was judged a likely technical artifact. Presence/absence analyses assumed roughly uniform sequencing depth across donors, which may not hold. The listing of roughly 160 TCR beta chains classed them as cytomegalovirus-associated.

Samples came from healthy bone marrow donors. V is TRBV11-2 and J is TRBJ1-1; D gene uncertain. The TCR was taken from a middle-aged woman in good health and CMV-seronegative. The specimen sequenced was PBMCs. The CDR3 bases are TGTGCCAGCAGCTTAGAGGACTTGGGAGCTTTCTTT. It specifies CASSLEDLGAFF. Full variable domain (rest looked up from reference TRBV11-2 and TRBJ1-1): EAGVAQSPRYKIIEKRQSVAFWCNPISGHATLYWYQQILGQGPKLLIQFQNNGVVDDSQLPKDRFSAERLKGVDSTLKIQPAKLEDSAVYLCASSLEDLGAFFGQGTRLTVV.